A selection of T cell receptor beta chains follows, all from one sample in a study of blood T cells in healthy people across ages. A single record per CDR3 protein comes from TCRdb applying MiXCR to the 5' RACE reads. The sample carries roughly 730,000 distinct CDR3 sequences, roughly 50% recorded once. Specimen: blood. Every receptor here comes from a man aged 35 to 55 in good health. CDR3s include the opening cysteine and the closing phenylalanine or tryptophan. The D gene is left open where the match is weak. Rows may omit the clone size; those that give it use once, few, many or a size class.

CASSLVPPPSFQETQYF,TGTGCCAGCAGCTTAGTTCCCCCACCTAGCTTCCAAGAGACCCAGTACTTC,TRBV7-9,TRBJ2-5,NA,NA
CASSSSTGVWGETQYF,TGTGCCAGCAGCTCATCCACGGGGGTTTGGGGGGAGACCCAGTACTTC,TRBV7-9,TRBJ2-5,NA,NA
CASGTELANYGYTF,TGTGCCAGCGGTACAGAGTTAGCTAACTATGGCTACACCTTC,TRBV27,TRBJ1-2,once,NA
CASSLVPLAGGKDTQYF,TGTGCCAGCAGCTTAGTTCCCCTAGCGGGAGGAAAGGATACGCAGTATTTT,TRBV7-2,TRBJ2-3,NA,TRBD2
CASSTGVLGYTF,TGTGCCAGCAGTACAGGCGTCCTAGGCTACACCTTC,TRBV14,TRBJ1-2,NA,NA
CASSPGQGIAETQYF,TGCGCCAGCAGCCCTGGACAGGGGATAGCAGAGACCCAGTACTTC,TRBV5-1,TRBJ2-5,once,TRBD1
CASSVTLQNTQYF,TGTGCCAGCAGTGTGACCCTCCAGAATACGCAGTATTTT,TRBV25-1,TRBJ2-3,NA,NA
CATHDRGYEQYF,TGTGCCACCCACGACAGGGGCTACGAGCAGTACTTC,TRBV28,TRBJ2-7,NA,TRBD1
CASGRSQGAWETQYF,TGTGCCAGCGGCAGATCACAGGGGGCCTGGGAGACCCAGTACTTC,TRBV6-5,TRBJ2-5,NA,TRBD1
CASGELGTRSKRYF,TGTGCCAGCGGGGAACTCGGGACTAGGTCTAAGCGGTACTTC,TRBV12-3/TRBV12-4,TRBJ2-4,once,TRBD2
CASSPSLRGYEQYF,TGCGCCAGCAGCCCGTCCTTGCGCGGCTACGAGCAGTACTTC,TRBV4-1,TRBJ2-7,NA,NA
CASSQDTGQGANNSPLHF,TGCGCCAGCAGCCAAGATACGGGACAGGGGGCGAATAATTCACCCCTCCACTTT,TRBV4-3,TRBJ1-6,NA,TRBD1
CSARGDGPTPEAFF,TGCAGTGCCCGGGGTGACGGTCCCACTCCCGAAGCTTTCTTT,TRBV20-1,TRBJ1-1,NA,NA
CASSPRPGTGELFF,TGTGCCAGCAGCCCCCGGCCGGGGACCGGGGAGCTGTTTTTT,TRBV7-6,TRBJ2-2,NA,NA
CSAKKAGPWDQYF,TGCAGTGCCAAAAAAGCCGGACCCTGGGACCAGTACTTC,TRBV20-1,TRBJ2-5,NA,NA
CASSLGGGAGGTETQYF,TGTGCTAGCAGCTTAGGAGGGGGAGCGGGGGGTACTGAGACCCAGTACTTC,TRBV7-7,TRBJ2-5,NA,TRBD2
CASSQDWFRERADTQYF,TGCGCCAGCAGCCAAGACTGGTTCAGGGAGAGGGCAGATACGCAGTATTTT,TRBV4-3,TRBJ2-3,few,NA
CSARAGTGYNYGYTF,TGCAGTGCTAGGGCCGGGACAGGGTACAACTATGGCTACACCTTC,TRBV20-1,TRBJ1-2,NA,TRBD1
CAITGQMNYEQYF,TGTGCCATAACTGGACAGATGAACTACGAGCAGTACTTC,TRBV10-3,TRBJ2-7,NA,NA
CASSPQTGETGELFF,TGTGCCAGCAGCCCTCAGACAGGGGAAACCGGGGAGCTGTTTTTT,TRBV7-3,TRBJ2-2,few,TRBD1
CASNPPVDRGWNEQYF,TGTGCCAGCAACCCACCTGTGGACAGGGGGTGGAACGAGCAGTACTTC,TRBV7-3,TRBJ2-7,NA,TRBD1
CATSRDLGHGGETQYF,TGTGCCACCAGCAGAGATTTGGGACATGGGGGAGAGACCCAGTACTTC,TRBV15,TRBJ2-5,few,NA
CASSGYRGTYEQYF,TGTGCCAGCAGCGGATACAGGGGAACCTACGAGCAGTACTTC,TRBV6-1,TRBJ2-7,NA,TRBD1
CASSQVSTSGAPTYEQYF,TGCGCCAGCAGCCAAGTCTCGACTAGCGGGGCACCGACCTACGAGCAGTACTTC,TRBV4-3,TRBJ2-7,few,TRBD2
CASSQDWSRSGANVLTF,TGTGCCAGCAGCCAAGATTGGTCCCGCTCTGGGGCCAACGTCCTGACTTTC,TRBV4-2,TRBJ2-6,few,NA
CSVEEVTGPQHF,TGCAGCGTTGAAGAGGTCACTGGGCCCCAGCATTTT,TRBV29-1,TRBJ1-5,NA,NA
CASSQDGRLGDEQFF,TGCGCCAGCAGCCAAGATGGGCGACTCGGCGATGAGCAGTTCTTC,TRBV4-3,TRBJ2-1,NA,NA
CASMTRISPLHF,TGTGCCAGTATGACACGGATTTCACCCCTCCACTTT,TRBV6-1,TRBJ1-6,NA,NA
CASSEIVGRNEKLFF,TGTGCCAGCAGCGAAATTGTGGGACGTAATGAAAAACTGTTTTTT,TRBV21-1,TRBJ1-4,once,NA
CSAAPPSYNEQYF,TGCAGTGCGGCCCCCCCCTCCTACAATGAGCAGTACTTC,TRBV20-1,TRBJ2-5,NA,NA
CASSERRGLPYEQYF,TGTGCCAGCAGTGAACGGCGGGGGTTACCCTACGAGCAGTACTTC,TRBV2,TRBJ2-7,NA,TRBD2
CASSLGGVGSNTEAFF,TGCGCCAGCAGCTTGGGTGGTGTGGGCTCGAACACTGAAGCTTTCTTT,TRBV5-1,TRBJ1-1,NA,NA
CSVRVYRGHSGANVLTF,TGCAGTGTTAGAGTGTACAGGGGACACTCTGGGGCCAACGTCCTGACTTTC,TRBV20-1,TRBJ2-6,NA,TRBD1
CASSVGGDTEAFF,TGTGCCAGCAGTGTCGGGGGGGACACTGAAGCTTTCTTT,TRBV9,TRBJ1-1,NA,NA
CATMGQGNEQFF,TGTGCCACCATGGGGCAGGGGAATGAGCAGTTCTTC,TRBV24-1,TRBJ2-1,NA,NA
CASSLVAQGAGQETQYF,TGTGCCAGCAGCTTAGTCGCCCAGGGGGCTGGCCAAGAGACCCAGTACTTC,TRBV7-2,TRBJ2-5,NA,TRBD1
CANQTSGIRPIQYF,TGTGCCAACCAGACTAGCGGGATACGACCTATTCAGTACTTC,TRBV7-2,TRBJ2-4,once,TRBD2
CASSRLTPNYGYTF,TGTGCCAGCTCGCGCTTAACACCTAACTATGGCTACACCTTC,TRBV18,TRBJ1-2,few,NA
CASSLSPQRGPYEQYF,TGTGCCAGCAGCTTATCCCCTCAGCGGGGACCCTACGAGCAGTACTTC,TRBV7-6,TRBJ2-7,NA,TRBD2
CSVRGGDGYTF,TGCAGCGTCCGAGGGGGGGATGGCTACACCTTC,TRBV29-1,TRBJ1-2,NA,NA
CASRGSGTSGNEQFF,TGTGCTAGCAGGGGTAGCGGGACTTCCGGCAATGAGCAGTTCTTC,TRBV6-2/TRBV6-3,TRBJ2-1,NA,TRBD2
CASSIPKAGYQETQYF,TGTGCCAGCAGCATCCCAAAAGCGGGGTACCAAGAGACCCAGTACTTC,TRBV7-9,TRBJ2-5,NA,TRBD2
CASSYGEYQETQYF,TGTGCCAGCAGTTACGGGGAGTACCAAGAGACCCAGTACTTC,TRBV6-5,TRBJ2-5,NA,NA
CASSLGKLDTGELFF,TGCGCCAGCAGCTTGGGTAAACTGGACACCGGGGAGCTGTTTTTT,TRBV5-1,TRBJ2-2,NA,NA
CSVEGEGYEQYF,TGCAGCGTGGAGGGGGAAGGCTACGAGCAGTACTTC,TRBV29-1,TRBJ2-7,NA,NA
CATSDSDPWTSGIVDEQFF,TGTGCCACCAGTGATTCCGACCCCTGGACTAGCGGGATTGTAGATGAGCAGTTCTTC,TRBV24-1,TRBJ2-1,few,TRBD2
CASSRFGTLMNTEAFF,TGTGCCAGCAGCCGTTTTGGGACACTTATGAACACTGAAGCTTTCTTT,TRBV6-2/TRBV6-3,TRBJ1-1,NA,NA
CASSVAAVAATDTQYF,TGTGCCAGCAGCGTAGCAGCCGTGGCAGCCACAGATACGCAGTATTTT,TRBV9,TRBJ2-3,NA,NA
CASSLDSATEAFF,TGTGCCAGCAGCTTGGACAGTGCCACTGAAGCTTTCTTT,TRBV7-3,TRBJ1-1,NA,NA
CSARAGRVNTEAFF,TGCAGTGCTAGAGCGGGCAGGGTCAACACTGAAGCTTTCTTT,TRBV20-1,TRBJ1-1,NA,NA
CASSYTSGSETQYF,TGCGCCAGCAGCTACACTAGCGGCTCTGAAACCCAGTACTTC,TRBV5-1,TRBJ2-5,few,TRBD2
CASRGYRGGSYEQYF,TGTGCCAGCAGGGGTTACAGGGGGGGCAGCTACGAGCAGTACTTC,TRBV27,TRBJ2-7,few,NA
CASSLFLAGSGELFF,TGTGCCAGCAGTTTATTCCTAGCGGGGTCCGGGGAGCTGTTTTTT,TRBV27,TRBJ2-2,NA,TRBD2
CASSQHRGRGANVLTF,TGTGCCAGCAGTCAACACAGGGGGCGTGGGGCCAACGTCCTGACTTTC,TRBV6-5,TRBJ2-6,few,TRBD1